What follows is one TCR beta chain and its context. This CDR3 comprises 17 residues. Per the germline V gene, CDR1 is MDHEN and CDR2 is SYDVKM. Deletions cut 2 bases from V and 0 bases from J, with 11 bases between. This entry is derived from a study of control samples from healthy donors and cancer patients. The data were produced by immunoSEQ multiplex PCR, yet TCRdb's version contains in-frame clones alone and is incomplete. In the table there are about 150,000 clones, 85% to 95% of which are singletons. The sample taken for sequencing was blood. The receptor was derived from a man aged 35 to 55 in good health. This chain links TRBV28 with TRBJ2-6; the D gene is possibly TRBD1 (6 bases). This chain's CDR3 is CASSLGGVSSGANVLTF. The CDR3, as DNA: TGTGCCAGCAGTTTAGGGGGCGTGAGCTCTGGGGCCAACGTCCTGACTTTC.